This T cell receptor (beta chain) was captured by sequencing in a study of blood T cell repertoires in COVID-19. Overall study: Some COVID-19 samples were acute and others convalescent; all came from the United States, Italy and Spain.

This clone was seen only once. The germline gives CDR1 MNHEY, CDR2 SVGAGI. The CDR3 has 13 amino acids. V was trimmed by 2 bases and J by 4 bases, leaving 6 bases between them. Sequencing used immunoSEQ multiplex PCR; TCRdb keeps in-frame clones, though not all of them. The sample has approximately 270,000 clones; around 90% are singletons. The chain uses TRBV6-5 and TRBJ1-5; no reliable D call. The sequenced sample consisted of peripheral blood. This TCR was recovered from a man aged 45-60 years with acute or convalescent COVID-19. The CDR3: CASSYGGNQPQHF. The DNA of the CDR3 is TGTGCCAGCAGTTACGGAGGAAATCAGCCCCAGCATTTT.